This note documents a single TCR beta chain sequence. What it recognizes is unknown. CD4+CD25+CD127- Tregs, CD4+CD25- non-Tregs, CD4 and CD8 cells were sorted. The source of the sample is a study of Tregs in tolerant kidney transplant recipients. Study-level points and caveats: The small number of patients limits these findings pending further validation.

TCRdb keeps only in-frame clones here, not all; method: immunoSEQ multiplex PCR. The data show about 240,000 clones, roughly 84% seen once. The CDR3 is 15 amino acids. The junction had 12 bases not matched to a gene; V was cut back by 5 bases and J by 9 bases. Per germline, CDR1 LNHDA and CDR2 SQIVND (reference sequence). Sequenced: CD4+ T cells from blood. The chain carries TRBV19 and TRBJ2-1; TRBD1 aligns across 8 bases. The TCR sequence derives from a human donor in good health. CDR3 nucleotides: TGTGCCAGTAGTGGCCTGACAGGGGCAAAGTTTGAGCAGTTCTTC. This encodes CASSGLTGAKFEQFF.